This entry is about one TCR beta chain. This sample was included in a study of blood T cell repertoires in COVID-19. The data were produced by immunoSEQ multiplex PCR, yet TCRdb's version contains in-frame clones alone and is incomplete. The sample contains over 120,000 clones, around 79% of which appear only once. Specimen: peripheral blood. The receptor comes from a woman between 65 and 79 years old with COVID-19, enrolled during active disease.

The CDR3 sequence is CATSRDQQGAYF. As DNA, the CDR3 is TGTGCCACCAGCAGAGATCAGCAGGGCGCATACTTC. The chain uses TRBV15 and TRBJ2-7; D may be TRBD1 (5 bases). CDR1 is LNHNV, CDR2 YYDKDF, per germline (reference sequence). V was trimmed by 0 bases and J by 13 bases, leaving 13 bases between them. The CDR3 is made up of 12 amino acids.